This T cell receptor beta chain emerged from a study of T cell responses to AZD1222 COVID-19 vaccine (dated by TCRdb to about 2021). Concerning the study at large: AZD1222 recipients whose second dose came at about 4 weeks and those whose second dose came at about 12 weeks were combined into one group, since spike-specific TCR depth and breadth did not differ between the two schedules. A total of about 230 trial participants underwent TCR sequencing, of whom about 210 received two doses of AZD1222 and about 25 received two doses of the MenACWY control vaccine. Trial participants were enrolled into age subgroups of 18-55, 56-69 and 70-plus years, which contained roughly 140, 27 and 60 TCR-sequenced participants, respectively.

The germline ends are 14 bases apart after V is trimmed by 6 bases and J by 2 bases. Including cysteine and phenylalanine, the CDR3 has 15 amino acids. The only DNA kept is the CDR3, 45 bases in frame from the first base. In the germline V gene (reference sequence), CDR1 corresponds to MNHEY and CDR2 to SMNVEV. As regards this clone: Its antigen remains unidentified. The input lacks base qualities; no much larger clone sits a single base away.

Read against the paper, the sample's time point label means: baseline before first vaccination. The vaccinee samples were drawn from two UK trials, COV001 and COV002, one of which was a single-blind randomized controlled phase 2/3 trial testing AZD1222 (ChAdOx1 nCoV-19) in healthy adults. For TCRbeta chain sequencing, PBMC samples from trial participants were taken at day 0 and at day 28 after the second dose. Here is what the overall study found, with its caveats: After two AZD1222 doses, both the breadth and the depth of spike-specific TCRs were significantly higher than at day 0 and than in MenACWY recipients. Participants were mostly white British and included more females than males, and it was suggested by the authors that clonal diversity may have been underestimated. In the small 56-69-year group, the increase in depth fell short of significance, most likely because of low power. CD4 TCRs associated with the vaccine covered the entire spike protein, and the dominant responses were in regions 160-218 and 743-854. No day 14 peak-response samples were available, so repertoires were characterized only after the peak T cell response. Reportedly, close to half of the unique spike-specific TCRs recognized epitopes lying outside the regions that are mutated in the B.1.351 and B.1.1.7 variants. Conclusions about previously exposed vaccinees are limited because only a handful of AZD1222 recipients were SARS-CoV-2 seropositive at baseline.

The CDR3 regions of human TCRbeta chains were analyzed by immunosequencing. Under the source paper's analysis protocol: Repertoire TCRs were matched against a reference library of SARS-CoV-2-specific TCRs generated with the MIRA antigen-specificity platform. Breadth meant the fraction of unique TCRs that were SARS-CoV-2-associated, whereas depth meant the fraction of total T cells that were SARS-CoV-2-associated. Using the MIRA data, each spike-specific TCR was assigned both to the spike region to which the TCR was reactive and to a CD4 or CD8 class. Log10-transformed breadth and depth values were compared by one-way ANOVA with Sidak's multiple comparisons tests. TCRdb took over this immuneACCESS table, retaining in-frame rearrangements with V and J assigned. Such tables are incomplete; in checked studies, under half of the missing clones stem from an unresolved V gene, and the remainder is unexplained. The DNA gave D and trimming, while V, J and clone size come from that table. A total of some 150,000 clones appear in this sample, more than 85% of them only once. The ten most abundant clones make up about 3.7% of the sample.

The chain is encoded by TRBV27 joined to TRBJ2-1; TRBD1 might be the D gene, on 6 matching bases. The sequence derives from an adult in good health. Sequencing used peripheral blood, obtained on day 0 of AZD1222 vaccination. Here the CDR3 is given as CASRRQAIPYNEQFF. The DNA sequence is as follows: TGTGCCAGCAGGAGACAGGCGATACCCTACAATGAGCAGTTCTTC.